The 10 T cell receptor beta chains in this list originate from one sample, sequenced in a study of T cell responses to AZD1222 COVID-19 vaccine. Data came from immunoSEQ multiplex PCR; TCRdb stores just in-frame clones and leaves some out. The data contain 180,000 or so clones, roughly 90% of them singletons. The material sequenced was peripheral blood, taken 28 days after the second AZD1222 dose. These receptors originate from an adult who received the AZD1222 COVID-19 vaccine.

The rearrangement links TRBV2 to TRBJ1-1, with D perhaps TRBD1 (6 bases). CDR1 and CDR2 (germline): SNHLY, FYNNEI. Trimming took 3 bases from V and 0 from J, leaving 11 bases between them. This CDR3 spans 15 amino acids. CDR3 sequence reads: CASSDMGGLNTEAFF. The CDR3 bases are TGTGCCAGCAGTGACATGGGGGGCTTGAACACTGAAGCTTTCTTT.

The CDR3 sequence is CASSERAAKYF. The CDR3 coding sequence is TGTGCCAGCAGTGAGAGGGCAGCTAAGTACTTC. This chain connects TRBV6-1 to TRBJ2-7; D is possibly TRBD2 (5 bases). Trimming took 3 bases from V and 11 from J, leaving 11 bases between them. This CDR3 is built from 11 residues. The germline V gene encodes CDR1 MNHNS and CDR2 SASEGT.

The chain joins TRBV7-3 to TRBJ2-2; 8 bases line up with TRBD2. J was trimmed by 4 bases and V by 5 bases; bases with no gene match: 9. Germline assignment: CDR1 SGHTA and CDR2 FQGTGA. The CDR3 contains 16 residues. As DNA, the CDR3 is TGTGCCAGCAGCCCCACGGGGGGGGCGAGCACCGGGGAGCTGTTTTTT. Translating gives CASSPTGGASTGELFF.

This clone was counted a few times. V usage is TRBV5-6 and J usage is TRBJ1-1; TRBD1 might be the D (6 bases). The length of the CDR3 is 14 residues. CDR1 is SGHDT, CDR2 YYEEEE, per germline. V was cut by 2 bases and J by 3 bases, with 11 bases left in between. In nucleotides, the CDR3 is TGTGCCAGCAGCTTCCAGGGGTTGGACACTGAAGCTTTCTTT. This encodes CASSFQGLDTEAFF.

This clone is a singleton in its sample. The chain uses TRBV27 and TRBJ1-5; D uncertain. The germline gives CDR1 MNHEY, CDR2 SMNVEV (reference sequence). The V end lost 4 bases, the J end lost 8 bases, and 12 bases lay between the germline ends. This CDR3 is 13 amino acids long. CDR3: CASSSLPTEPQHF. The CDR3 coding sequence is TGTGCCAGCAGTTCTCTCCCAACGGAGCCCCAGCATTTT.

The CDR3 sequence: CASGFVLTGSNYGYTF. In DNA form, the CDR3 reads TGTGCCAGCGGCTTCGTGTTGACAGGGAGCAACTATGGCTACACCTTC. This chain connects TRBV27 to TRBJ1-2; the match to TRBD1 covers 7 bases. With V trimmed by 8 bases and J by 2 bases, 14 bases remained unmatched. This CDR3 spans 16 amino acids. CDR1 and CDR2 from the germline V gene are MNHEY and SMNVEV (reference sequence).

V is TRBV5-6 and J is TRBJ1-6; TRBD1 is a possible D gene (6 bases). The V and J ends lost 0 bases and 6 bases respectively, with 13 bases between them. This CDR3 is built from 16 residues. The V gene's germline CDR1 is SGHDT and CDR2 YYEEEE. The CDR3 loop is CASSLGGPTGNSPLHF. The CDR3, as DNA: TGTGCCAGCAGCTTGGGGGGACCGACAGGTAATTCACCCCTCCACTTT.

The V gene is TRBV3-1 (or the pseudogene TRBV3-2), the J gene TRBJ2-1; the match to TRBD2 covers 10 bases. V lost 6 bases, J lost 12 bases, and 2 bases stayed unmatched. Per the germline V gene, CDR1 is LGHDT and CDR2 is YNNKEL (reference sequence). The CDR3 extends over 11 amino acids. This CDR3 reads CASSERGGQFF. The CDR3 DNA sequence: TGTGCCAGCAGTGAGCGGGGGGGGCAGTTCTTC.

The rearrangement links TRBV7-2 to TRBJ2-7, with a possible D match to TRBD2 (6 bases). V was clipped by 0 bases and J by 6 bases, with 18 bases between them. The CDR3 covers 16 residues. CDR1 is SGHTA, CDR2 FQGNSA, per germline. The DNA of the CDR3 is TGTGCCAGCAGCTTAGCGGGGAGACTAGGGCCTCTCGAGCAGTACTTC. Protein sequence: CASSLAGRLGPLEQYF.

This rearrangement joins TRBV9 to TRBJ2-1, with 13 bases that match TRBD2. V dropped 0 bases and J dropped 10; count of bases not matched to a gene: 1. This CDR3 contains 14 residues. Germline CDR1 reads SGDLS; CDR2 reads YYNGEE. The CDR3 protein is CASSVELAGGEQFF. DNA of the CDR3: TGTGCCAGCAGCGTAGAACTAGCGGGAGGGGAGCAGTTCTTC.